This is a list of T cell receptor beta chains from one sample in a study of cytotoxic CD8 clonotypes in ibrutinib-treated CLL. Sequencing used immunoSEQ multiplex PCR; TCRdb keeps in-frame clones, though not all of them. The repertoire holds over 140,000 clones, more than 75% seen once, with approximately 7.6% in the top ten. Material: PBMCs, obtained after 36 months of ibrutinib treatment. The receptors derive from a human donor with chronic lymphocytic leukemia. Both conserved end residues are part of each CDR3. A D gene is named only where the DNA matches it firmly. Only part of the rows carry a size: once, few, many, or a class if the clone is expanded.

j_gene | d_gene | v_gene | abundance | CDR3nt | CDR3aa
TRBJ1-3 | . | TRBV7-9 | . | TGTGCCAGCAGCTCCGGGACCTCTGGAAACACCATATATTTT | CASSSGTSGNTIYF
TRBJ1-2 | . | TRBV15 | . | TGTGCCACCTCCACCCGGCCATCGAGCGACGGCTACACCTTC | CATSTRPSSDGYTF
TRBJ2-1 | TRBD2 | TRBV29-1 | . | TGCAGCGTTGAAGGGCGGGGGGGTTTCAATGAGCAGTTCTTC | CSVEGRGGFNEQFF
TRBJ2-2 | . | TRBV5-1 | . | TGCGCCAGCAGCTTAACAGGGTTTGGTCCCGGGGAGCTGTTTTTT | CASSLTGFGPGELFF
TRBJ2-5 | . | TRBV6-5 | . | TGTGCCAGCAGTTACTCGATAGGGGGGCTGGCCCAGTACTTC | CASSYSIGGLAQYF
TRBJ1-1 | TRBD1 | TRBV12-5 | . | TGTGCTAGTGGTTTTTTAGGGGGCGCTTTCGAAGCTTTCTTT | CASGFLGGAFEAFF
TRBJ1-4 | TRBD1 | TRBV7-2 | . | TGTGCCAGCAGCTTAGGAGCAGGGGGGACGGAAAAACTGTTTTTT | CASSLGAGGTEKLFF
TRBJ2-7 | . | TRBV19 | few | TGTGCCAGTAGTATATTTTCGGACAGAATCCCCCGGGAGCAGTACTTC | CASSIFSDRIPREQYF
TRBJ2-1 | . | TRBV28 | once | TGTGCCAGCAGTTTCTCTGCAGGGACTGGTGAGCAGTTCTTC | CASSFSAGTGEQFF
TRBJ2-5 | . | TRBV5-4 | . | TGTGCCAGCAGCTTGGGGGGTAATCAAGAGACCCAGTACTTC | CASSLGGNQETQYF
TRBJ2-7 | TRBD2 | TRBV7-9 | . | TGTGCCAGCAGCCACGGACTAGCGGGGGAACTCTTCGAGCAGTACTTC | CASSHGLAGELFEQYF
TRBJ1-2 | . | TRBV30 | . | TGTGCCTGGACCCTAGGCTATGGCTACACCTTC | CAWTLGYGYTF
TRBJ1-5 | . | TRBV23-1 | . | TGCGCCAGCAGTCAATCAGCTAGCAATCAGCCCCAGCATTTT | CASSQSASNQPQHF
TRBJ2-7 | . | TRBV7-9 | . | TGTGCCAGCAGCTTATTCTTGCGCGACGAGCAGTACTTC | CASSLFLRDEQYF
TRBJ1-2 | . | TRBV5-4 | . | TGTGCCAGCAGCTCCGCGCGGACCGCCTATGGCTACACCTTC | CASSSARTAYGYTF
TRBJ2-7 | TRBD2 | TRBV28 | . | TGTGCCAGCAGTTTCCGAACTAGCGGGGGACTCGAGCAGTACTTC | CASSFRTSGGLEQYF
TRBJ2-1 | . | TRBV9 | few | TGTGCCAGCAGTTCCTACAGGGATACCTACAATGAGCAGTTCTTC | CASSSYRDTYNEQFF
TRBJ1-1 | . | TRBV4-1 | . | TGCGCCAGCAGCCAAGGAGGGGTGGGAATGAACACTGAAGCTTTCTTT | CASSQGGVGMNTEAFF
TRBJ2-6 | . | TRBV5-1 | . | TGCGCCAGCACAGACCTCTCTGGGGCCAACGTCCTGACTTTC | CASTDLSGANVLTF
TRBJ1-2 | . | TRBV15 | few | TGTGCCACCAGCATCTATCCTAACTATGGCTACACCTTC | CATSIYPNYGYTF
TRBJ1-1 | TRBD1 | TRBV18 | . | TGTGCCAGCTCACCAAACGGTAAGGGGGCCACTGAAGCTTTCTTT | CASSPNGKGATEAFF
TRBJ2-3 | TRBD2 | TRBV9 | . | TGTGCCAGCAGCGCAAGAAGCGGGGGCACAGATACGCAGTATTTT | CASSARSGGTDTQYF
TRBJ2-7 | TRBD2 | TRBV4-1 | . | TGCGCCAGCAGCCCAGGGACTAGCGGGGTGTACGAGCAGTACTTC | CASSPGTSGVYEQYF
TRBJ2-7 | . | TRBV5-1 | . | TGCGCCAGCAGCACTAACGGGGTCTCCGAGCAGTACTTC | CASSTNGVSEQYF
TRBJ2-7 | . | TRBV4-1 | . | TGCGCCAGCAGCCAAGATGGACCCTCCGAGCAGTACTTC | CASSQDGPSEQYF
TRBJ1-1 | . | TRBV10-3 | . | TGTGCCATCAGTGAGTCGCTAGGGAGGGGCACTGAAGCTTTCTTT | CAISESLGRGTEAFF
TRBJ2-6 | . | TRBV7-8 | once | TGTGCCAGCAGTCCTCTAGCTGGTGGGGCCAACGTCCTGACTTTC | CASSPLAGGANVLTF
TRBJ1-1 | . | TRBV2 | . | TGTGCCAGCAGTACCACACCTAACACTGAAGCTTTCTTT | CASSTTPNTEAFF
TRBJ1-6 | . | TRBV6-5 | once | TGTGCCAGTTGGACAGCCCGTCCCAATTCACCCCTCCACTTT | CASWTARPNSPLHF
TRBJ1-1 | TRBD1 | TRBV18 | . | TGTGCCAGCTCACCCAGGGACGTTCCCGGGACAGGGACTGGGGCTTTCTTT | CASSPRDVPGTGTGAFF
TRBJ2-2 | . | TRBV27 | . | TGTGCCAGCAGTTTCCCGAACACCGGGGAGCTGTTTTTT | CASSFPNTGELFF
TRBJ1-1 | . | TRBV5-1 | . | TGCGCCAGCAGCGTTCAACAGGGTTTGGCTGAAGCTTTCTTT | CASSVQQGLAEAFF
TRBJ2-6 | . | TRBV6-5 | . | TGTGCCAGCAGTTACGACTCTGGGGCCAACGTCCTGACTTTC | CASSYDSGANVLTF
TRBJ2-5 | . | TRBV5-1 | . | TGCGCCAGCAGCTTGGGCAGCCAAGAGACCCAGTACTTC | CASSLGSQETQYF
TRBJ2-7 | . | TRBV7-9 | . | TGTGCCAGCAGTCCCGTGGTAGCCGGAGAGCAGTACTTC | CASSPVVAGEQYF
TRBJ1-2 | . | TRBV19 | once | TGTGCCAGTAGTATGGACATGCGAGGAGGCTACACCTTC | CASSMDMRGGYTF
TRBJ1-3 | . | TRBV5-1 | . | TGCGCCAGCAGCTTGGAATTCTGGGGAGACACCATATATTTT | CASSLEFWGDTIYF
TRBJ2-5 | . | TRBV7-6 | . | TGTGCCAGCAGCTTAGCCGTCGGATACCAAGAGACCCAGTACTTC | CASSLAVGYQETQYF
TRBJ2-4 | TRBD1 | TRBV7-2 | . | TGTGCCAGCAGCTTAGGAGGGGGCTGGTCCAAAAACATTCAGTACTTC | CASSLGGGWSKNIQYF
TRBJ2-1 | TRBD2 | TRBV27 | . | TGTGCCAGCAGGAGGACTAGCGGGAGGTACAATGAGCAGTTCTTC | CASRRTSGRYNEQFF